A selection of T cell receptor beta chains follows, all from one sample in a study of cytomegalovirus exposure and HLA in healthy donors. The method was immunoSEQ multiplex PCR; TCRdb's version includes in-frame clones alone and lacks a portion of them. The sample lists some 170,000 clones; about 72% were seen once. The sequencing sample was made of PBMCs. These receptors all come from a human donor in good health. CDR3s include the opening cysteine and the closing phenylalanine or tryptophan. The order of the fields is D gene, J gene, clone size, V gene, CDR3 DNA, CDR3 protein. The D gene is left open where the match is weak. Size is stated for part of the rows, as once, few or many counts, or as a class when the clone is expanded.

TRBD1 TRBJ1-2 once TRBV5-1 TGCGCCAGCAGCCTCATTCCGGGACAGGGGTCGAACTATGGCTACACCTTC CASSLIPGQGSNYGYTF
TRBD1 TRBJ1-2 NA TRBV10-3 TGTGCCACCGGACAGGGGAATGGCTACACCTTC CATGQGNGYTF
TRBD1 TRBJ1-3 once TRBV5-1 TGCGCCAGCAGCTACCAGGGGGGTCTAGAAAACACCATATATTTT CASSYQGGLENTIYF
NA TRBJ2-5 NA TRBV5-1 TGCGCCAGCAGCTTCCAGGCAGACCAAGAGACCCAGTACTTC CASSFQADQETQYF
TRBD1 TRBJ2-7 NA TRBV19 TGTGCCAGTAGCCCTGACAGGGTATACGAGCAGTACTTC CASSPDRVYEQYF
TRBD1 TRBJ2-3 few TRBV6-6 TGTGCCAGCAGTTTCCGGGACAGTAGCACAGATACGCAGTATTTT CASSFRDSSTDTQYF
NA TRBJ1-6 NA TRBV4-1 TGCGCCAGCAGCCAGGTGGGGGGGGGCCGAGGTTCACCCCTCCACTTT CASSQVGGGRGSPLHF
NA TRBJ1-3 NA TRBV10-3 TGTGCCATCCGGGACACAAGCTCTGGAAACACCATATATTTT CAIRDTSSGNTIYF
TRBD1 TRBJ2-7 NA TRBV4-3 TGCGCCAGCAGCCCTGGGACAGGTACGAATTCCTACGAGCAGTACTTC CASSPGTGTNSYEQYF
NA TRBJ1-2 NA TRBV5-6 TGTGCCAGCAGCAACGCGGGGGTCTATGGCTACACCTTC CASSNAGVYGYTF
NA TRBJ1-6 NA TRBV7-9 TGTGCCAGCAGCTTAGCGCGGGGGGTCAATTCACCCCTCCACTTT CASSLARGVNSPLHF
NA TRBJ1-3 NA TRBV9 TGTGCCAGCAGCGTAGCTACGCACTCTGGAAACACCATATATTTT CASSVATHSGNTIYF
NA TRBJ1-3 NA TRBV5-4 TGTGCCAGCAGCCTATACTCTGGAAACACCATATATTTT CASSLYSGNTIYF
TRBD2 TRBJ2-3 NA TRBV6-6 TGTGCCAGCAGTTTTCTAGCGGGGGGCAGGAAAGATACGCAGTATTTT CASSFLAGGRKDTQYF
TRBD1 TRBJ1-2 NA TRBV5-1 TGCGCCAGCAGCCAAGAGACAGGGGAAGGCTACACCTTC CASSQETGEGYTF
NA TRBJ2-7 NA TRBV2 TGTGCCAGCAGGACGACAGGGAGGCCCTACGAGCAGTACTTC CASRTTGRPYEQYF
TRBD1 TRBJ2-7 NA TRBV27 TGTGCCAGCAGGGCCGGGACAGGAGCCTACGAGCAGTACTTC CASRAGTGAYEQYF
NA TRBJ2-1 many TRBV4-1 TGCGCCAGCAGCCAAGTCGACATTATTTCCTACAATGAGCAGTTCTTC CASSQVDIISYNEQFF
NA TRBJ1-1 NA TRBV30 TGTGCCTGGAGCGAAGAGACTGAAGCTTTCTTT CAWSEETEAFF
NA TRBJ1-1 NA TRBV11-3 TGTGCCAGCAGCCGTCTCGACTCTGAAGCTTTCTTT CASSRLDSEAFF
NA TRBJ2-1 once TRBV6-5 TGTGCCAGCAGTAACAGGGTTTACAATGAGCAGTTCTTC CASSNRVYNEQFF
NA TRBJ2-1 NA TRBV21-1 TGTGCCAGCAGCAAATCCTTGGAGCAGTTCTTC CASSKSLEQFF
NA TRBJ1-6 NA TRBV6-1 TGTGCCAGCAGTGAAAGAGTGTCCCTCCACTTT CASSERVSLHF
NA TRBJ2-6 NA TRBV29-1 TGCAGCGTTGCGACAGGAAACTATCCCGTCCTGACTTTC CSVATGNYPVLTF
NA TRBJ1-1 NA TRBV5-6 TGTGCCAGCAGCTATGACACAGGGTCGGAAGCTTTCTTT CASSYDTGSEAFF
TRBD2 TRBJ2-3 NA TRBV7-6 TGTGCCAGCAGCCTACCTTGGGGCGGGGGGACGGCAGATACGCAGTATTTT CASSLPWGGGTADTQYF
TRBD1 TRBJ2-1 NA TRBV25-1 TGTGCCAGCAGTCTAGGACAGGGGAGACACAATGAGCAGTTCTTC CASSLGQGRHNEQFF
TRBD1 TRBJ2-4 NA TRBV7-9 TGTGCCAGCAGCTTAGGGACAGGGATAAACATTCAGTACTTC CASSLGTGINIQYF
TRBD1 TRBJ1-2 NA TRBV7-2 TGTGCCAGCAGCTTGAGGACAGGCGAGGTGGCTAACTATGGCTACACCTTC CASSLRTGEVANYGYTF
TRBD2 TRBJ2-3 NA TRBV9 TGTGCCAGCAGCGTAAGACTAGCGGGCACAGATACGCAGTATTTT CASSVRLAGTDTQYF
TRBD2 TRBJ2-1 NA TRBV7-3 TGTGCCAGCAGCTCTAGCGGCCCTGGGAATGAGCAGTTCTTC CASSSSGPGNEQFF
NA TRBJ2-7 once TRBV29-1 TGCAGCGGGCGGGACTTTGGGGACGAGCAGTACTTC CSGRDFGDEQYF
NA TRBJ2-3 NA TRBV9 TGTGCCAGCAGCGTCGACCTGACCCAGGGCATGGATACGCAGTATTTT CASSVDLTQGMDTQYF
TRBD2 TRBJ2-7 NA TRBV28 TGTGCCAGCATTCCCGGACTAGCGGCTACCTACGAGCAGTACTTC CASIPGLAATYEQYF
NA TRBJ1-6 NA TRBV19 TGTGCCAGTAGTATAGACATCGGGGGGCAAGGTTCACCCCTCCACTTT CASSIDIGGQGSPLHF
NA TRBJ1-6 NA TRBV7-6 TGTGCCAGCAGCTTTCGGCCAGGGGATTCACCCCTCCACTTT CASSFRPGDSPLHF
NA TRBJ1-4 NA TRBV30 TGTGCCTGGAGTGAGGAAGGCTTCGGGGAACTGTTTTTT CAWSEEGFGELFF
NA TRBJ2-2 NA TRBV7-9 TGTGCCAGCAGCTTAAAACTAGCCGGGGAGCTGTTTTTT CASSLKLAGELFF